This record looks at one TCR beta chain sequence and its context. These data originate in a study of T cell responses to AZD1222 COVID-19 vaccine. The method was immunoSEQ multiplex PCR; TCRdb's version includes in-frame clones alone and lacks a portion of them. The top ten clones hold 4% to 5.5% of a sample with 120,000 to 150,000 clones, about 92% of them seen once. Germline lookup yields CDR1 MDHEN and CDR2 SYDVKM. The CDR3 spans 12 residues. V was cut by 7 bases and J by 1 base, with 5 bases left in between. The clonotype comes from an adult in good health. The V gene is TRBV28, the J gene TRBJ1-5; D gene uncertain. This sample comprised peripheral blood, obtained on day 0 of AZD1222 vaccination. CDR3 region: CASMASNQPQHF. CDR3 coding DNA: TGTGCCAGCATGGCCAGCAATCAGCCCCAGCATTTT.